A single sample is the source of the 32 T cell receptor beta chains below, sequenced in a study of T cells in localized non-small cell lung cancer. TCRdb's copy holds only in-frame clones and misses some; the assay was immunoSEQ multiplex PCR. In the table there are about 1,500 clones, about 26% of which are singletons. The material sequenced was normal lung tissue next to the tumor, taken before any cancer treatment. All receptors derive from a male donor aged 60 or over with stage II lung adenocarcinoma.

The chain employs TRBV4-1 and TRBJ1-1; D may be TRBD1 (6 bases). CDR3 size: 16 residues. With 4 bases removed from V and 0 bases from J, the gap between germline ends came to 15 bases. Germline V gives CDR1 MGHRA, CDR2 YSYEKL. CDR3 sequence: CASSLGQILMNTEAFF. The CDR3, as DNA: TGCGCCAGCAGCCTCGGACAGATTCTCATGAACACTGAAGCTTTCTTT.

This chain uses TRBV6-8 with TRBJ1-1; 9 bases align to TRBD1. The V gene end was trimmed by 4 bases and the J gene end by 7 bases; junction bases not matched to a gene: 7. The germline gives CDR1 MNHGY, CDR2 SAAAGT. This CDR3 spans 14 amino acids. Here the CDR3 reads CASSLLQGAREAFF. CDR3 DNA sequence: TGTGCCAGCAGTTTGTTACAGGGGGCTCGTGAAGCTTTCTTT.

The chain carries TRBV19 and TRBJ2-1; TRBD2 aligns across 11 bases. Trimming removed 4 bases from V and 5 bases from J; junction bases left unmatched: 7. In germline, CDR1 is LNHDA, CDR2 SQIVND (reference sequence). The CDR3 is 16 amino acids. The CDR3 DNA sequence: TGTGCCAGTAGTACCTTTCGACTAGCGGGGCACAATGAGCAGTTCTTC. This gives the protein CASSTFRLAGHNEQFF.

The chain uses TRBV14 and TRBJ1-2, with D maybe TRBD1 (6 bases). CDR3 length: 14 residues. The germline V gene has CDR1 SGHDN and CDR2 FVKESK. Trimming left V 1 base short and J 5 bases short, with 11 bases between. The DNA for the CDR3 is TGTGCCAGCAGCCAAGTAGGGGGAGGTTATGGCTACACCTTC. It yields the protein CASSQVGGGYGYTF.

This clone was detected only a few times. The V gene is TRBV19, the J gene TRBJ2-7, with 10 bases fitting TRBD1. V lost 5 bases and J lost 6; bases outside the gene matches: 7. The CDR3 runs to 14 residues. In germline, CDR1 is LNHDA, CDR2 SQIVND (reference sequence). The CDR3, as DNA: TGTGCCAGTAGTTCGCGACAGGGGGCTCTCGAGCAGTACTTC. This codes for CASSSRQGALEQYF.

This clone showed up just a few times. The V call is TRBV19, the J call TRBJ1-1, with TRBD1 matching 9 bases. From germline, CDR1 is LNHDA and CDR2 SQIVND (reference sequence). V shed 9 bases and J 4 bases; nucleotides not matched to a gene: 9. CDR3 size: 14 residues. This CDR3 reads CARGQGTYTTEAFF. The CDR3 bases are TGTGCCAGGGGACAGGGAACCTATACCACTGAAGCTTTCTTT.

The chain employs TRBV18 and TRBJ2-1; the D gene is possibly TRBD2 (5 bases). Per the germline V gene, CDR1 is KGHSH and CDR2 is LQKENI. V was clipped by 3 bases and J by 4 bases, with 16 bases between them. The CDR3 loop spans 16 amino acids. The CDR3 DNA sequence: TGTGCCAGCTCACCCCTAGGAAGCGGAGAATACAATGAGCAGTTCTTC. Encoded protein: CASSPLGSGEYNEQFF.

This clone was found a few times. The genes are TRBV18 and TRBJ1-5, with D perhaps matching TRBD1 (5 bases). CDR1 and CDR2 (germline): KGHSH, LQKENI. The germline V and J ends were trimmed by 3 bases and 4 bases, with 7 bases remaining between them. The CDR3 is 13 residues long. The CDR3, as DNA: TGTGCCAGCTCACCCGGGGGGAATCAGCCCCAGCATTTT. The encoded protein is CASSPGGNQPQHF.

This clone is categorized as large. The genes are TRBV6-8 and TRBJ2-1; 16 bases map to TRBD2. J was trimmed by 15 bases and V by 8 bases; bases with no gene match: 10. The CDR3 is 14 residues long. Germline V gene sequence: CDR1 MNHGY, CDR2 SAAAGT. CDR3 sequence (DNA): TGTGCCAGCCTGGCCGGGACTAGCGGGAGGGCGGGGTTCTTC. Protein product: CASLAGTSGRAGFF.

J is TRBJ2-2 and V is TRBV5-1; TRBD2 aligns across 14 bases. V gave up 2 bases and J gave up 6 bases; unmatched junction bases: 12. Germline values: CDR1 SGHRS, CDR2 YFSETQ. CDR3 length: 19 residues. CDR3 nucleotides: TGCGCCAGCAGCTTAAGGTCGACTAGCGGGAGGGCCGAAGCCGGGGAGCTGTTTTTT. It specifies CASSLRSTSGRAEAGELFF.

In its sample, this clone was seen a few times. The CDR3 coding sequence is TGTGCCAGCGGAGCGAGCTCTGGAAACACCATATATTTT. It codes for CASGASSGNTIYF. This rearrangement joins TRBV9 to TRBJ1-3; D unclear. The germline CDR1 and CDR2 sequences are SGDLS and YYNGEE. The length of the CDR3 is 13 residues. With 7 bases removed from V and 0 bases from J, the gap between germline ends came to 8 bases.

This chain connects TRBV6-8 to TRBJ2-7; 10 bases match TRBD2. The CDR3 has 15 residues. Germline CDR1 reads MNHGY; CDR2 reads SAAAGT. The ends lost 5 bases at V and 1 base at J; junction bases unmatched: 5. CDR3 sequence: CASSASTSGSYEQYF. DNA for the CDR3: TGTGCCAGCAGTGCCTCGACTAGCGGGTCCTACGAGCAGTACTTC.

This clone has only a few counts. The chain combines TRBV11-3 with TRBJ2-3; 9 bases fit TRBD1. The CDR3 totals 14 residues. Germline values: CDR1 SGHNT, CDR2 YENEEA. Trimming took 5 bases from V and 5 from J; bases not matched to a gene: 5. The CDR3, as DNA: TGTGCCAGCAGCCCCGGACAGGGGTTAGATACGCAGTATTTT. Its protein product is CASSPGQGLDTQYF.

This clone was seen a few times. CDR3 sequence (DNA): TGTGCCAGCAGTGGCAGGGTTTCCTACGAGCAGTACTTC. As protein: CASSGRVSYEQYF. The rearrangement links TRBV28 to TRBJ2-7, with a possible D match to TRBD1 (5 bases). Germline CDR1 MDHEN, CDR2 SYDVKM. The CDR3 runs 13 residues. V lost 5 bases and J lost 1, with 9 bases in between. Variable domain in full (rest from reference TRBV28 and TRBJ2-7): DVKVTQSSRYLVKRTGEKVFLECVQDMDHENMFWYRQDPGLGLRLIYFSYDVKMKEKGDIPEGYSVSREKKERFSLILESASTNQTSMYLCASSGRVSYEQYFGPGTRLTVT.

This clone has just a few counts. The DNA for the CDR3 is TGTGCCAGTTATCTAGGGACTTCCATAGCCAAAAACATTCAGTACTTC. Its protein product is CASYLGTSIAKNIQYF. This sequence joins TRBV12-2 and TRBJ2-4; TRBD2, the D gene given by the table, was not confirmed from the DNA. TRBV12-2 constitutes a pseudogene. CDR3 length: 16 amino acids.

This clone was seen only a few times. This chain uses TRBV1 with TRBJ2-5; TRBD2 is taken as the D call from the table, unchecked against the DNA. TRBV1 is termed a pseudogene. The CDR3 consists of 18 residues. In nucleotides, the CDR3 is TGCGCCAGCAGCCAAGTACCGGGACTAGCGGGATCGAGGGAGACCCAGTACTTC. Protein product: CASSQVPGLAGSRETQYF.

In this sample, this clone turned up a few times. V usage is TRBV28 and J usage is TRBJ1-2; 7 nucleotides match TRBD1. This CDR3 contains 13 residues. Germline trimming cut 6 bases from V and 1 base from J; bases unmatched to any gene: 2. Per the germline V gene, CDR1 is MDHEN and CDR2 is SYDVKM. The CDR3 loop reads CASRQGINYGYTF. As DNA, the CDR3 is TGTGCCAGCAGACAGGGGATTAACTATGGCTACACCTTC.

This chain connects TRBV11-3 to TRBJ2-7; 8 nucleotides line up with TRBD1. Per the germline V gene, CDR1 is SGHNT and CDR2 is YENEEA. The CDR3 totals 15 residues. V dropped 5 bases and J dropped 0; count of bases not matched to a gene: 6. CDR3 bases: TGTGCCAGCAGCGCCGGACAGGGACCCTCCTACGAGCAGTACTTC. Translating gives CASSAGQGPSYEQYF.

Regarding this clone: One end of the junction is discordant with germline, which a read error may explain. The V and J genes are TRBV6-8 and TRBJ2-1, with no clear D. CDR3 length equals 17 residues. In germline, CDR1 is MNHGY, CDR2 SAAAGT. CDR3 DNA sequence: TGTGCCAGCAGTCACTCTTCACAAGGGTTCTCCTACAATGAGCAGTTCTTC. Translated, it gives CASSHSSQGFSYNEQFF.

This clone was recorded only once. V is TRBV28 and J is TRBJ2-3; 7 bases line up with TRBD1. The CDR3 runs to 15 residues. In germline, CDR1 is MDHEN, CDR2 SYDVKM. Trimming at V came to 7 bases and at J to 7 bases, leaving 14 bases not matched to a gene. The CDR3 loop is CASTPGTVSVNTQYF. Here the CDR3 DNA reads TGTGCCAGCACCCCAGGGACAGTGTCTGTGAATACGCAGTATTTT.

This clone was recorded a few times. CDR3 residues: CASSGYDRGDEKLFF. The CDR3 bases are TGTGCCAGCAGTGGATACGACAGGGGGGACGAAAAACTGTTTTTT. V gene TRBV9 combines with J gene TRBJ1-4, with 9 positions matching TRBD1. Germline V gene lookup returns CDR1 SGDLS and CDR2 YYNGEE. The CDR3 consists of 15 residues. Trimming cost V 5 bases and J 8 bases; bases outside gene matches: 10.

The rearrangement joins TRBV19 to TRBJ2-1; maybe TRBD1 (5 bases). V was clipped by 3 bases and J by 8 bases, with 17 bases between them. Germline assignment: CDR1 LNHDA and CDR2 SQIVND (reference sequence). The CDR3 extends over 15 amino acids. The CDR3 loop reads CASSIDSRVNDEQFF. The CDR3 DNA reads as TGTGCCAGTAGTATTGACAGTCGGGTCAACGATGAGCAGTTCTTC.

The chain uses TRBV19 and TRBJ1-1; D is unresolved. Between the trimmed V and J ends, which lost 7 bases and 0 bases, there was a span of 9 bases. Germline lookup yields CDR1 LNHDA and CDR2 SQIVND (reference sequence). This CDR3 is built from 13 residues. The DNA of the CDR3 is TGTGCCAGTACCGACGGGGTGAACACTGAAGCTTTCTTT. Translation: CASTDGVNTEAFF.

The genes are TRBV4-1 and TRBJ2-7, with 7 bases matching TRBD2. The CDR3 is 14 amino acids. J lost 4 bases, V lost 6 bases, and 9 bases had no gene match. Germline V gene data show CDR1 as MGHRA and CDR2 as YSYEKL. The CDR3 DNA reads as TGCGCCAGCAGTAGATCCCCGGGAGGTTACGAGCAGTACTTC. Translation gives CASSRSPGGYEQYF.

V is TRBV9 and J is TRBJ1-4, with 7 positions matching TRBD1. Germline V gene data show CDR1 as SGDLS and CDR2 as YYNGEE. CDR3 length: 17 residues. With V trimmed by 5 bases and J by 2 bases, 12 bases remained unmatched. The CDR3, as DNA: TGTGCCAGCAGTGAGGACCCCCTGACAGGGACTAATGAAAAACTGTTTTTT. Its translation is CASSEDPLTGTNEKLFF.

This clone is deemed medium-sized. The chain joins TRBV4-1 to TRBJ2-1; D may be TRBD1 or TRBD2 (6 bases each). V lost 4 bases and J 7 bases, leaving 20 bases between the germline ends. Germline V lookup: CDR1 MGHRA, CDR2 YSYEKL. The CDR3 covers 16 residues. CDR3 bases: TGCGCCAGCAGCCCGGTAGGGCAGGGGAGGTCAAATGAGCAGTTCTTC. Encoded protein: CASSPVGQGRSNEQFF.

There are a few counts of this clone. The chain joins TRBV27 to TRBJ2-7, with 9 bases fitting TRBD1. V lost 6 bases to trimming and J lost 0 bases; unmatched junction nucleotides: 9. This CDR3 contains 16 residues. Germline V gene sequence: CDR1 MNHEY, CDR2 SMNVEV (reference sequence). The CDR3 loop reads CASSRQGGSSSYEQYF. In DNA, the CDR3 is TGTGCCAGCAGCAGACAGGGGGGGTCGAGCTCCTACGAGCAGTACTTC.

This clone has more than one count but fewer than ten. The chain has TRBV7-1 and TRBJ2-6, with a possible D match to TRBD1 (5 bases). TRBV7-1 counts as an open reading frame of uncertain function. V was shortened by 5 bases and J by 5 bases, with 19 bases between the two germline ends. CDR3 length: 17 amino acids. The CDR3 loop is CASSNKRGQSRANVLTF. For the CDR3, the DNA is TGTGCCAGCAGCAATAAACGAGGACAAAGTCGGGCCAACGTCCTGACTTTC.

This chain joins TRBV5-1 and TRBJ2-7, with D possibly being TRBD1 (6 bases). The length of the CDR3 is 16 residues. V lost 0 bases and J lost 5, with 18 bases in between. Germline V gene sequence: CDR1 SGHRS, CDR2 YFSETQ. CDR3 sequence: CASSLVLGDTPNEQYF. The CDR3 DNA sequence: TGCGCCAGCAGCTTGGTATTAGGGGACACCCCAAACGAGCAGTACTTC.

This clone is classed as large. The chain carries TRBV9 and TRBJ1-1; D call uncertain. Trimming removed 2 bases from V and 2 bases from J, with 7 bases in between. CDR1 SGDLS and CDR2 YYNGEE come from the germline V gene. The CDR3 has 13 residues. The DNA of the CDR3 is TGTGCCAGCAGCGTTCAGGCCAACACTGAAGCTTTCTTT. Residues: CASSVQANTEAFF.

Here the CDR3 reads CASSTTGNYEQYF. The CDR3 nucleotides read TGTGCCAGCTCAACTACAGGGAACTACGAGCAGTACTTC. The chain joins TRBV18 to TRBJ2-7, with a possible D match to TRBD1 (6 bases). Germline V gives CDR1 KGHSH, CDR2 LQKENI. This CDR3 contains 13 residues. The V and J ends lost 5 bases and 3 bases respectively, with 11 bases between them.

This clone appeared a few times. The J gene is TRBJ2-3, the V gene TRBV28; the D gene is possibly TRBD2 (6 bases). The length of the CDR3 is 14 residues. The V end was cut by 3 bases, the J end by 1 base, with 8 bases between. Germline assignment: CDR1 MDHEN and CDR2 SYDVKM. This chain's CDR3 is CASSFVAGTDTQYF. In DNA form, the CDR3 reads TGTGCCAGCAGTTTTGTAGCGGGCACAGATACGCAGTATTTT.